This T cell receptor (beta chain) derives from a study of Graves' ophthalmopathy and Graves' hyperthyroidism. The length of the CDR3 is 13 residues. V was pared by 8 bases and J by 4 bases, with 14 bases between. The germline CDR1 and CDR2 sequences are SEHNR and FQNEAQ (reference sequence). Enrollment excluded any patients with other autoimmune diseases, uncontrolled infections, pregnancy or lactation. For repertoire sequencing, the TCR beta CDR3 regions were amplified from RNA transcripts. First-round RT-PCR with HTBI primers preceded a second-round multiplex PCR. A single record per CDR3 protein comes from TCRdb applying MiXCR to the multiplex PCR reads. The table includes hundreds of thousands of distinct CDR3 sequences, about 40% detected once. This clonotype was seen at least ten times.

The clonotype originates from an adult man with Graves' ophthalmopathy. The chain joins TRBV7-9 to TRBJ2-5; D is perhaps TRBD2 (8 bases). The sequenced material came from peripheral blood. Here the CDR3 DNA reads TGTGCCAGCCGGGAGGGGGCCGGAGAGACCCAGTACTTC. Translating gives CASREGAGETQYF.